The 22 T cell receptor beta chains reported below all come from one sample, sequenced in a study of cytomegalovirus exposure and HLA in healthy donors. Researchers ran the PCR with 60 Vbeta and 13 Jbeta primers. The table came from immunoSEQ multiplex PCR; TCRdb's copy has only in-frame clones and leaves some out. The profile shows a few hundred thousand clones, more than 80% of them singletons. Material for sequencing was PBMCs. These receptors came from a man aged 25 to 40 in good health and CMV-seronegative.

The CDR3 reads CASSVEVNGGSSYNSPLHF. CDR3 in DNA: TGTGCCAGCAGCGTAGAGGTAAATGGGGGCAGCTCCTATAATTCACCCCTCCACTTT. The chain couples TRBV9 to TRBJ1-6, with D possibly being TRBD1 (6 bases). The V end lost 0 bases, the J end lost 0 bases, and 16 bases lay between the germline ends. Germline loops: CDR1 SGDLS, CDR2 YYNGEE. The CDR3 loop spans 19 amino acids.

This chain joins TRBV28 and TRBJ2-5; weak D call: TRBD2 (7 bases). This CDR3 contains 14 residues. Germline loops: CDR1 MDHEN, CDR2 SYDVKM. The germline V and J ends were trimmed by 3 bases and 5 bases, with 13 bases remaining between them. The CDR3 here is CASSFVGGRETQYF. CDR3 coding DNA: TGTGCCAGCAGTTTTGTGGGGGGGCGTGAGACCCAGTACTTC.

The V and J genes are TRBV4-2 and TRBJ2-7; the match to TRBD2 covers 7 bases. The V gene's germline CDR1 is LGHNA and CDR2 YNFKEQ. Unmatched junction bases numbered 6, after V lost 4 bases and J lost 0 bases. This CDR3 region has 15 residues. CDR3 in DNA: TGTGCCAGCAGCCGAGGACGGGGGGTCTCCTACGAGCAGTACTTC. Protein: CASSRGRGVSYEQYF.

This clone was seen more than once but under ten times. The CDR3 DNA sequence: TGTGCCAGCAGCTTGGCGAGGGTGAACACTGAAGCTTTCTTT. Translation gives CASSLARVNTEAFF. The gene calls are TRBV5-6 and TRBJ1-1; no definite D call. V shed 0 bases and J shed 0 bases, with 6 bases lying between them. This CDR3 has 14 amino acids. The germline V gene has CDR1 SGHDT and CDR2 YYEEEE. The full variable domain, with the rest looked up from reference TRBV5-6 and TRBJ1-1, is DAGVTQSPTHLIKTRGQQVTLRCSPKSGHDTVSWYQQALGQGPQFIFQYYEEEERQRGNFPDRFSGHQFPNYSSELNVNALLLGDSALYLCASSLARVNTEAFFGQGTRLTVV.

J is TRBJ1-1 and V is TRBV5-1; no firm D call. Germline V gives CDR1 SGHRS, CDR2 YFSETQ. The CDR3 is 15 residues long. Between the trimmed V and J ends, which lost 3 bases and 7 bases, there was a span of 19 bases. The CDR3 sequence: CASSWGGSSSDEAFF. The CDR3 DNA sequence: TGCGCCAGCAGCTGGGGAGGGAGTTCTTCAGATGAAGCTTTCTTT.

V and J are TRBV11-2 and TRBJ2-7, with D perhaps TRBD1 (6 bases). Germline V gene sequence: CDR1 SGHAT, CDR2 FQNNGV. V was clipped by 4 bases and J by 2 bases, with 12 bases between them. This CDR3 has 14 amino acids. The chain's CDR3 is CASSSTDRPYEQYF. The CDR3 DNA reads as TGTGCCAGCAGCTCAACGGACAGACCCTACGAGCAGTACTTC.

The chain carries TRBV19 and TRBJ1-2; no definite D call. The germline CDR1 and CDR2 sequences are LNHDA and SQIVND (reference sequence). Trimming cost V 2 bases and J 1 base, with 5 bases left between them. This CDR3 spans 13 amino acids. CDR3 DNA: TGTGCCAGTAGTATACACAATAACTATGGCTACACCTTC. Protein: CASSIHNNYGYTF.

The chain carries TRBV14 and TRBJ1-2; 7 nucleotides match TRBD1. V dropped 4 bases and J dropped 6; count of bases not matched to a gene: 11. CDR3 size: 15 residues. Germline V gene lookup returns CDR1 SGHDN and CDR2 FVKESK. The CDR3 DNA follows: TGTGCCAGCAGCCGCCAAACACACAGGGGAGATGGCTACACCTTC. Its protein is CASSRQTHRGDGYTF.

The gene calls are TRBV19 and TRBJ1-1, with D possibly matching TRBD1 (5 bases). The CDR3 is 14 residues long. In germline, CDR1 is LNHDA, CDR2 SQIVND (reference sequence). V was trimmed by 1 base and J by 5 bases, leaving 11 bases between them. The CDR3 loop is CASSIGGGVTEAFF. CDR3 coding DNA: TGTGCCAGTAGTATAGGTGGGGGGGTGACTGAAGCTTTCTTT. The variable domain in full, completed from reference TRBV19 and TRBJ1-1, reads DGGITQSPKYLFRKEGQNVTLSCEQNLNHDAMYWYRQDPGQGLRLIYYSQIVNDFQKGDIAEGYSVSREKKESFPLTVTSAQKNPTAFYLCASSIGGGVTEAFFGQGTRLTVV.

V gene TRBV11-2 combines with J gene TRBJ1-2; D might be TRBD1 (6 bases). Germline V gene lookup returns CDR1 SGHAT and CDR2 FQNNGV. With 6 bases removed from V and 1 base from J, the gap between germline ends came to 9 bases. The CDR3 contains 13 residues. The CDR3 loop reads CASRPGHNYGYTF. Written as DNA, the CDR3 is TGTGCCAGCAGACCGGGACATAACTATGGCTACACCTTC.

The chain couples TRBV19 to TRBJ1-2; D possibly corresponds to TRBD1 (6 bases). Trimming pared 6 bases from V and 8 bases from J, leaving 19 bases between. CDR3 length: 14 amino acids. Germline lookup yields CDR1 LNHDA and CDR2 SQIVND (reference sequence). The CDR3 here is CASRDVSGAYGYTF. The CDR3 DNA reads as TGTGCCAGTAGGGACGTTTCAGGGGCCTACGGCTACACCTTC. Filled out from reference TRBV19 and TRBJ1-2, the complete variable domain reads DGGITQSPKYLFRKEGQNVTLSCEQNLNHDAMYWYRQDPGQGLRLIYYSQIVNDFQKGDIAEGYSVSREKKESFPLTVTSAQKNPTAFYLCASRDVSGAYGYTFGSGTRLTVV.

V usage is TRBV7-9 and J usage is TRBJ1-1, with D perhaps TRBD1 (5 bases). This CDR3 is 15 amino acids long. V was clipped by 4 bases and J by 0 bases, with 12 bases between them. Germline V gene data show CDR1 as SEHNR and CDR2 as FQNEAQ (reference sequence). CDR3 DNA sequence: TGTGCCAGCAGCTCCCCGACAGTCCTGAACACTGAAGCTTTCTTT. This encodes CASSSPTVLNTEAFF.

The rearrangement uses TRBV18 and TRBJ2-1; D might be TRBD2 (6 bases). V was trimmed by 3 bases and J by 7 bases, leaving 13 bases between them. The germline CDR1 and CDR2 sequences are KGHSH and LQKENI. The CDR3 is 14 amino acids. CDR3 residues: CASSPPPGGNEQFF. CDR3 DNA sequence: TGTGCCAGCTCACCCCCCCCCGGAGGGAATGAGCAGTTCTTC.

This clone was counted a single time. V usage is TRBV27 and J usage is TRBJ2-7; 9 positions agree with TRBD2. V lost 11 bases to trimming and J lost 0 bases; unmatched junction nucleotides: 14. CDR1 and CDR2 from the germline V gene are MNHEY and SMNVEV (reference sequence). This CDR3 region has 16 residues. CDR3 nucleotide sequence: TGTGCCGCGGGGAGACTAGCGGATTTAAGCTCCTACGAGCAGTACTTC. This translates into CAAGRLADLSSYEQYF.

To note about this clone: An end of the junction differs from the germline gene, which may be a read error. The chain joins TRBV7-9 to TRBJ1-2; 7 positions match TRBD1. The CDR3 sequence is 14 residues long. CDR1 and CDR2 from the germline V gene are SEHNR and FQNEAQ (reference sequence). The CDR3 sequence: CSSSSTPGQAGYTF. CDR3 bases: TGTTCCAGCAGCTCTACCCCCGGACAGGCTGGCTACACCTTC. The full variable domain, in which reference TRBV7-9 and TRBJ1-2 provide the parts outside the CDR3, is DTGVSQNPRHKITKRGQNVTFRCDPISEHNRLYWYRQTLGQGPEFLTYFQNEAQLEKSRLLSDRFSAERPKGSFSTLEIQRTEQGDSAMYLCSSSSTPGQAGYTFGSGTRLTVV.

This chain uses TRBV7-3 with TRBJ2-2; TRBD2 aligns across 12 bases. CDR1 is SGHTA and CDR2 is FQGTGA in the germline V gene. The CDR3 totals 18 residues. J lost 5 bases, V lost 1 base, and 8 bases had no gene match. This CDR3 reads CASSLKTSGGSRTGELFF. The DNA for the CDR3 is TGTGCCAGCAGCTTAAAGACTAGCGGGGGTTCAAGGACCGGGGAGCTGTTTTTT.

The chain recombines TRBV18 with TRBJ1-1; TRBD1 matches at 9 bases. Looked up from germline, CDR1 is KGHSH and CDR2 is LQKENI. V shed 5 bases, J shed 5 bases, and the junction held 9 bases outside the gene matches. The CDR3 is made up of 15 amino acids. The CDR3 DNA follows: TGTGCCAGCTCATTGGGGACAGGGCGAGATACTGAAGCTTTCTTT. Translation gives CASSLGTGRDTEAFF.

This chain uses TRBV19 with TRBJ1-5; 10 bases fit TRBD1. V lost 4 bases, J lost 2 bases, and 2 bases stayed unmatched. Germline V gives CDR1 LNHDA, CDR2 SQIVND (reference sequence). CDR3 length: 15 amino acids. The CDR3 protein is CASSTGTGGNQPQHF. The CDR3 bases are TGTGCCAGTAGTACTGGGACAGGGGGCAATCAGCCCCAGCATTTT.

The gene calls are TRBV5-1 and TRBJ2-7; tentative D call: TRBD1 (5 bases). CDR1 and CDR2 from the germline V gene are SGHRS and YFSETQ. The CDR3 loop spans 15 amino acids. V lost 2 bases, J lost 0 bases, and 12 bases lay in between. The CDR3 loop reads CASSFGPDNSYEQYF. The CDR3 coding sequence is TGCGCCAGCAGCTTCGGCCCGGACAACTCCTACGAGCAGTACTTC.

The CDR3 DNA reads as TGTGCCAGCAGCGTAGACAGGGGGTTGGCTACGCAGTATTTT. It specifies CASSVDRGLATQYF. The J gene is TRBJ2-3, the V gene TRBV9; TRBD1 agrees at 8 bases. This CDR3 has 14 amino acids. V lost 0 bases, J lost 8 bases, and 5 bases stayed unmatched. Germline values: CDR1 SGDLS, CDR2 YYNGEE.

The chain recombines TRBV15 with TRBJ2-5, with TRBD2 identical over 11 bases. The germline V gene encodes CDR1 LNHNV and CDR2 YYDKDF (reference sequence). The CDR3 runs to 16 residues. With 5 bases clipped from V and 4 bases from J, the junction kept 9 bases outside the gene matches. The CDR3 DNA is TGTGCCACCAGCGGAATAGCGGGGGGGCGGAGAGAGACCCAGTACTTC. Amino acid sequence: CATSGIAGGRRETQYF.

This chain's CDR3 is CAIRDRSNTEAFF. The DNA of the CDR3 is TGTGCCATCAGGGACAGGTCGAACACTGAAGCTTTCTTT. J is TRBJ1-1 and V is TRBV10-3, with 7 bases that match TRBD1. V was pared by 6 bases and J by 1 base, with 2 bases of the junction left unmatched. This CDR3 has 13 amino acids. CDR1 and CDR2 (germline): ENHRY, SYGVKD.